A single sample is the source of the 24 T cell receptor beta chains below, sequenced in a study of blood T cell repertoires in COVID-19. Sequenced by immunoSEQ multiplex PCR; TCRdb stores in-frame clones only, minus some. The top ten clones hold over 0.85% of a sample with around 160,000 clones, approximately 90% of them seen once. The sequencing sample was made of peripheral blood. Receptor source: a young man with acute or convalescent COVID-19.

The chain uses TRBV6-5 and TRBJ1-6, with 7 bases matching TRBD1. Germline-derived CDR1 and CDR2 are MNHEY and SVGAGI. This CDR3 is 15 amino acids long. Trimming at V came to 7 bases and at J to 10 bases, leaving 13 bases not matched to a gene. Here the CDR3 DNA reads TGTGCCAGCAACATTGAAAGGGGGCGCGGGTCACCCCTCCACTTT. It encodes CASNIERGRGSPLHF.

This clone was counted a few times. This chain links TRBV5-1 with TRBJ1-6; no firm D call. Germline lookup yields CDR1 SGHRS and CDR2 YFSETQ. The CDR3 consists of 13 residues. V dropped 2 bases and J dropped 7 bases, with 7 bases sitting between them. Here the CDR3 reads CASSFDINSPLHF. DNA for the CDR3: TGCGCCAGCAGCTTCGACATAAATTCACCCCTCCACTTT. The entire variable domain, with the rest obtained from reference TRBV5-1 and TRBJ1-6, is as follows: KAGVTQTPRYLIKTRGQQVTLSCSPISGHRSVSWYQQTPGQGLQFLFEYFSETQRNKGNFPGRFSGRQFSNSRSEMNVSTLELGDSALYLCASSFDINSPLHFGNGTRLTVT.

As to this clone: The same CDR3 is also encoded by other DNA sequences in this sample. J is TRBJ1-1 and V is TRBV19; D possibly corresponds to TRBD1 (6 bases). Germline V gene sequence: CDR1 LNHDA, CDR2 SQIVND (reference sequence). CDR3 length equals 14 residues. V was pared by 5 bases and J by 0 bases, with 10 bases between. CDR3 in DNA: TGTGCCAGTAGTCCACAGGGTATGAACACTGAAGCTTTCTTT. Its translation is CASSPQGMNTEAFF.

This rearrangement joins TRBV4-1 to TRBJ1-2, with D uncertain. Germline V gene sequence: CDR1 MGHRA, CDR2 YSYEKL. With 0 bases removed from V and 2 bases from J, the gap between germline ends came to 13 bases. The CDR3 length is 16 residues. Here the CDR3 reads CASSQDQVPPNYGYTF. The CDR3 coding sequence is TGCGCCAGCAGCCAAGATCAGGTCCCCCCCAACTATGGCTACACCTTC.

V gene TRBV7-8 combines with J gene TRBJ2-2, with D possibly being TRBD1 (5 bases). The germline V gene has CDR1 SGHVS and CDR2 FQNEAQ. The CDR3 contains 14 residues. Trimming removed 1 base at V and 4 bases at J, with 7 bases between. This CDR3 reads CASSLVRATGELFF. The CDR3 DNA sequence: TGTGCCAGCAGCTTAGTCAGGGCCACCGGGGAGCTGTTTTTT.

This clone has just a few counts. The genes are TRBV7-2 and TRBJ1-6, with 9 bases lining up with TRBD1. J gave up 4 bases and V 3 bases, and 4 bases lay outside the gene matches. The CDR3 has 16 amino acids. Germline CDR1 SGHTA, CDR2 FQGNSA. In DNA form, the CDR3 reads TGTGCCAGCAGCTTGACAGGGGGACTATATAATTCACCCCTCCACTTT. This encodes CASSLTGGLYNSPLHF. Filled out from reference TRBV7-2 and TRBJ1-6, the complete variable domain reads GAGVSQSPSNKVTEKGKDVELRCDPISGHTALYWYRQSLGQGLEFLIYFQGNSAPDKSGLPSDRFSAERTGGSVSTLTIQRTQQEDSAVYLCASSLTGGLYNSPLHFGNGTRLTVT.

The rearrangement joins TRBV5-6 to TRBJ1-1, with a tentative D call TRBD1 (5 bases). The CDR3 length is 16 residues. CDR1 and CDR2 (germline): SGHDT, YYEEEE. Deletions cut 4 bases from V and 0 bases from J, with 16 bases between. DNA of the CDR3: TGTGCCAGCAGCCCGCCGCCGGGGGTTATGAACACTGAAGCTTTCTTT. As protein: CASSPPPGVMNTEAFF.

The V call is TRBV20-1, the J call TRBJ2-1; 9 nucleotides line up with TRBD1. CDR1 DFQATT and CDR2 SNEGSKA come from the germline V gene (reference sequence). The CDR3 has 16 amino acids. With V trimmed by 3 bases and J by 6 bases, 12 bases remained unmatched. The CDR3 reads CSASATGTGLFNEQFF. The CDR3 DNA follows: TGCAGTGCTAGTGCCACCGGGACAGGGTTATTCAATGAGCAGTTCTTC.

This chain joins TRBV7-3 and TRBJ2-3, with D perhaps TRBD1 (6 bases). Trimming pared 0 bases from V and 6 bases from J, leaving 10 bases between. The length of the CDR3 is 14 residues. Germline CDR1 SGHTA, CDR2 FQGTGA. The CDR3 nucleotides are TGTGCCAGCAGCTTAACGTCAGGGGCCGATACGCAGTATTTT. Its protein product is CASSLTSGADTQYF.

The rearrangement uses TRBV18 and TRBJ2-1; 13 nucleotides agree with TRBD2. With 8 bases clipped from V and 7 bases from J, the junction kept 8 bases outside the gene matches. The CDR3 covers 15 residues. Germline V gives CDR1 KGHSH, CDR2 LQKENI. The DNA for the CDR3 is TGTGCCAGCACACAACTAGCGGGGGGGCGGAATGAGCAGTTCTTC. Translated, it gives CASTQLAGGRNEQFF.

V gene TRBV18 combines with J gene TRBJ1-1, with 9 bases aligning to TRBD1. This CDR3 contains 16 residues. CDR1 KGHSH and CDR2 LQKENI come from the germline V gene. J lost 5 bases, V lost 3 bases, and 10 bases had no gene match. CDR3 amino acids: CASSPMLQGARTEAFF. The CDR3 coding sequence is TGTGCCAGCTCACCTATGTTACAGGGGGCGAGAACTGAAGCTTTCTTT. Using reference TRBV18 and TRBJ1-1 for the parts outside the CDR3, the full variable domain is NAGVMQNPRHLVRRRGQEARLRCSPMKGHSHVYWYRQLPEEGLKFMVYLQKENIIDESGMPKERFSAEFPKEGPSILRIQQVVRGDSAAYFCASSPMLQGARTEAFFGQGTRLTVV.

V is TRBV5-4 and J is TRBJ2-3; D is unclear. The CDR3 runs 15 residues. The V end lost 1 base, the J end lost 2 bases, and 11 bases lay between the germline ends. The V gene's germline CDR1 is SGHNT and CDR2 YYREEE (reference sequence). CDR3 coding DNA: TGTGCCAGCAGCTTGAGCTGGGCCCCCACAGATACGCAGTATTTT. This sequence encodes CASSLSWAPTDTQYF.

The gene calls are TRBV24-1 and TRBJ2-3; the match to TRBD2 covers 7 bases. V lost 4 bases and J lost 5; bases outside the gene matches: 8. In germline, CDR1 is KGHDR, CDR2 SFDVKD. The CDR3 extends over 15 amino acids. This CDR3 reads CATSDLAGREDTQYF. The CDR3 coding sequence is TGTGCCACCAGTGACTTGGCAGGGAGGGAAGATACGCAGTATTTT.

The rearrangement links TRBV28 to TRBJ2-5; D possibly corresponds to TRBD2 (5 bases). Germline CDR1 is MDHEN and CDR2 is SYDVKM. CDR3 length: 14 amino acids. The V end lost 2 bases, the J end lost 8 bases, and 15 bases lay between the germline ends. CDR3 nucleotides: TGTGCCAGCAGTTTAGGAGGAAGCGCCAGCACCCAGTACTTC. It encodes CASSLGGSASTQYF.

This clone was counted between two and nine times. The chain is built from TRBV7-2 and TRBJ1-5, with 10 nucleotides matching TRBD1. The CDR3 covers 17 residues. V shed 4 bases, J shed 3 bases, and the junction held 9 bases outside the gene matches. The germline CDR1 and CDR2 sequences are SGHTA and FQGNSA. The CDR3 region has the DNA TGTGCCAGCAGCTCATTTGGGACAGGGGAATTCAATCAGCCCCAGCATTTT. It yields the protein CASSSFGTGEFNQPQHF.

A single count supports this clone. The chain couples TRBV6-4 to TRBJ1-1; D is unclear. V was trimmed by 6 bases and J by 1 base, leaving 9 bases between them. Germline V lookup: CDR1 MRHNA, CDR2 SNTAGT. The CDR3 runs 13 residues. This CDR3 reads CASSVTKNTEAFF. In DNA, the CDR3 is TGTGCCAGCAGCGTGACAAAGAACACTGAAGCTTTCTTT.

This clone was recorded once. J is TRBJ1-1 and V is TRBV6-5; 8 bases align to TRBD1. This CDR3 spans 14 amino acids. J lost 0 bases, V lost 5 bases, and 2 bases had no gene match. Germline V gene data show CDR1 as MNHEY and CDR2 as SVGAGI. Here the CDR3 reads CASSPGGMNTEAFF. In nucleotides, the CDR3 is TGTGCCAGCAGTCCAGGGGGCATGAACACTGAAGCTTTCTTT.

The CDR3 here is CASSRTGYGNTIYF. In nucleotides, the CDR3 is TGTGCCAGCAGTCGGACAGGGTATGGAAACACCATATATTTT. V is TRBV6-5 and J is TRBJ1-3, with 8 bases lining up with TRBD1. CDR3 length equals 14 residues. V dropped 5 bases and J dropped 3; count of bases not matched to a gene: 3. Germline V gene lookup returns CDR1 MNHEY and CDR2 SVGAGI.

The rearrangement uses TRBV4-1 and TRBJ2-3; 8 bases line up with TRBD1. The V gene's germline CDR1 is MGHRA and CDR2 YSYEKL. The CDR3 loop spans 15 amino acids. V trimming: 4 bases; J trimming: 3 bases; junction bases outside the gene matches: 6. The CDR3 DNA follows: TGCGCCAGCAGCCTACGGACAGGGAAAACAGATACGCAGTATTTT. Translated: CASSLRTGKTDTQYF.

The CDR3 sequence is CSGGVSQETQYF. As DNA, the CDR3 is TGCAGCGGGGGCGTCAGCCAAGAGACCCAGTACTTC. This chain uses TRBV29-1 with TRBJ2-5, with D perhaps TRBD1 (5 bases). From germline, CDR1 is SQVTM and CDR2 ANQGSEA. The germline V and J ends were trimmed by 7 bases and 1 base, with 10 bases remaining between them. This CDR3 is 12 amino acids long.

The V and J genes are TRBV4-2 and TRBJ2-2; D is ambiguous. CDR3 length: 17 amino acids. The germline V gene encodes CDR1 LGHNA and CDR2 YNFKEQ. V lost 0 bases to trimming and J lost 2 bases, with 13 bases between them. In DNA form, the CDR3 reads TGTGCCAGCAGCCAAGAAATACGTCAGATAAACACCGGGGAGCTGTTTTTT. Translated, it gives CASSQEIRQINTGELFF.

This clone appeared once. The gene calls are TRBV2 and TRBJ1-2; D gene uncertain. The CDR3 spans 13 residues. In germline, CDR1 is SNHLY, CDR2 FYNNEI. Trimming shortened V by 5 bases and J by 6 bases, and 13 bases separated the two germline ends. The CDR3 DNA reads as TGTGCCAGCAGTCGTATCGGGATGGATGGCTACACCTTC. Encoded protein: CASSRIGMDGYTF.

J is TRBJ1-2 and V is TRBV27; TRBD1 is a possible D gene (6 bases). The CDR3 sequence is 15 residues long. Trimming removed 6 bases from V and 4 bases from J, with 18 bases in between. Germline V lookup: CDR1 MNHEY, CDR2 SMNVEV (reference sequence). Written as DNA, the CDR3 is TGTGCCAGCAGCCCGACCCTACAGGGTCGCTATGGCTACACCTTC. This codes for CASSPTLQGRYGYTF.

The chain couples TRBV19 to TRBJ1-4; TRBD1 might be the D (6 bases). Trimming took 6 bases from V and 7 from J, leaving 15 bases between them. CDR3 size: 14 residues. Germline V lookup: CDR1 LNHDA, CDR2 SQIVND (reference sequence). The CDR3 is CASRRQARGEKLFF. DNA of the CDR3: TGTGCCAGTAGGCGACAGGCTCGGGGTGAAAAACTGTTTTTT.